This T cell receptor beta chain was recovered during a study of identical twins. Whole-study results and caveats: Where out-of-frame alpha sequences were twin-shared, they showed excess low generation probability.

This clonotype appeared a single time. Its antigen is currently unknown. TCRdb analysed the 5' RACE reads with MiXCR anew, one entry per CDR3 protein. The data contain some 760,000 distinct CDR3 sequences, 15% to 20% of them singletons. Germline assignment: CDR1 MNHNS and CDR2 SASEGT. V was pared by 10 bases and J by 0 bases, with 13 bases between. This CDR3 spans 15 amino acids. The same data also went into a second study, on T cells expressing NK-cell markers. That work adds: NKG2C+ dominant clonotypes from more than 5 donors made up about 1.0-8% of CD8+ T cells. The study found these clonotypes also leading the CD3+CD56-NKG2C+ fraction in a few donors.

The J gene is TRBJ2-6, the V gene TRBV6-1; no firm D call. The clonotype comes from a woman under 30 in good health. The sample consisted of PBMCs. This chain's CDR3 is CATRGLDSGANVLTF. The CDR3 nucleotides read TGTGCCACCCGAGGTTTAGACTCTGGGGCCAACGTCCTGACTTTC.